What follows are 29 T cell receptor beta chains derived from one specimen sequenced in a study of cytomegalovirus exposure and HLA in healthy donors. PCR employed 60 Vbeta and 13 Jbeta primers. The protocol was immunoSEQ multiplex PCR, while the TCRdb copy is restricted to in-frame clones and leaves out a portion. The repertoire includes roughly 250,000 clones, approximately 80% of them detected once, and about 0.29% sits in the top ten. Material for sequencing was PBMCs. The receptors were gathered from a girl aged 2 to 10 in good health and CMV-seronegative.

CDR3 residues: CASSPLAGFSNPRYGYTF. Here the CDR3 DNA reads TGTGCCAGCTCACCACTTGCAGGGTTTTCCAACCCGCGCTATGGCTACACCTTC. This sequence joins TRBV18 and TRBJ1-2, with D possibly matching TRBD1 (5 bases). CDR3 length: 18 residues. V shed 1 base and J shed 4 bases, with 22 bases lying between them. The V gene's germline CDR1 is KGHSH and CDR2 LQKENI.

CDR3 in amino acids: CASSLDRTRGSGIGEQYF. The CDR3 coding sequence is TGCGCCAGCAGCTTGGATAGAACTAGAGGTAGTGGTATAGGAGAGCAGTACTTC. The chain links TRBV5-1 to TRBJ2-7, with a weak D call TRBD2 (5 bases). Trimming removed 0 bases from V and 7 bases from J, with 26 bases in between. The CDR3 covers 18 residues. Germline assignment: CDR1 SGHRS and CDR2 YFSETQ.

The chain carries TRBV25-1 and TRBJ2-7, with TRBD1 identical over 7 bases. With 3 bases clipped from V and 5 bases from J, the junction kept 7 bases outside the gene matches. CDR3 length: 14 residues. The germline CDR1 and CDR2 sequences are MGHDK and SYGVNS. The CDR3 reads CASSDINRGDEQYF. The CDR3 nucleotides read TGTGCCAGCAGTGATATAAACAGGGGTGACGAGCAGTACTTC.

CDR3 amino acids: CASSMTSGRTDTQYF. The CDR3 DNA sequence: TGCGCCAGCAGCATGACTAGCGGACGTACAGATACGCAGTATTTT. V is TRBV5-1 and J is TRBJ2-3; the match to TRBD2 covers 9 bases. V lost 4 bases to trimming and J lost 3 bases; unmatched junction nucleotides: 6. Germline CDR1 SGHRS, CDR2 YFSETQ. The CDR3 covers 15 residues. Based on the CDR3 plus reference TRBV5-1 and TRBJ2-3, the full variable domain is KAGVTQTPRYLIKTRGQQVTLSCSPISGHRSVSWYQQTPGQGLQFLFEYFSETQRNKGNFPGRFSGRQFSNSRSEMNVSTLELGDSALYLCASSMTSGRTDTQYFGPGTRLTVL.

A word on this clone: The sample contains more than one DNA sequence encoding this CDR3. This chain uses TRBV7-3 with TRBJ1-1; TRBD1 aligns across 7 bases. This CDR3 has 14 residues. CDR1 is SGHTA and CDR2 is FQGTGA in the germline V gene. The trim removed 5 bases at V and 0 bases at J, leaving 3 bases unmatched. In DNA, the CDR3 is TGTGCCAGCAGCCCGGGACAGATGAACACTGAAGCTTTCTTT. It translates to CASSPGQMNTEAFF. Drawing the rest from reference TRBV7-3 and TRBJ1-1, the complete variable domain is GAGVSQTPSNKVTEKGKYVELRCDPISGHTALYWYRQSLGQGPEFLIYFQGTGAADDSGLPNDRFFAVRPEGSVSTLKIQRTERGDSAVYLCASSPGQMNTEAFFGQGTRLTVV.

The V call is TRBV28, the J call TRBJ2-3; D is unclear. V shed 3 bases and J shed 5 bases, with 15 bases lying between them. The length of the CDR3 is 15 residues. The germline V gene encodes CDR1 MDHEN and CDR2 SYDVKM. The CDR3 region is CASSFFFTELDTQYF. CDR3 nucleotide sequence: TGTGCCAGCAGTTTTTTCTTTACAGAACTAGATACGCAGTATTTT.

The chain combines TRBV5-4 with TRBJ1-2; 7 positions agree with TRBD1. V was pared by 3 bases and J by 0 bases, with 5 bases of the junction left unmatched. CDR1 SGHNT and CDR2 YYREEE come from the germline V gene (reference sequence). The CDR3 totals 15 residues. CDR3 in DNA: TGTGCCAGCAGCTCTCGGGACAGAACTAACTATGGCTACACCTTC. It codes for CASSSRDRTNYGYTF.

This clone was found a few times. The chain recombines TRBV13 with TRBJ2-1, with D possibly being TRBD1 (7 bases). The CDR3 runs to 16 residues. V dropped 5 bases and J dropped 6 bases, with 20 bases sitting between them. Germline-derived CDR1 and CDR2 are PRHDT and FYEKMQ (reference sequence). CDR3 bases: TGTGCCAGCAGCGCCGTCCCCGGAGGGGGCTCCAATGAGCAGTTCTTC. It codes for CASSAVPGGGSNEQFF.

The chain links TRBV6-5 to TRBJ1-4; D ambiguous. CDR1 MNHEY and CDR2 SVGAGI come from the germline V gene. V lost 5 bases, J lost 7 bases, and 17 bases lay in between. CDR3 length equals 15 residues. For the CDR3, the DNA is TGTGCCAGCAGTAAATATAGCCCCCGGTCTGAAAAACTGTTTTTT. Amino acid sequence: CASSKYSPRSEKLFF.

The chain joins TRBV20-1 to TRBJ1-1, with TRBD1 as a possible D gene (6 bases). Germline CDR1 DFQATT, CDR2 SNEGSKA (reference sequence). The CDR3 is 11 amino acids. V lost 2 bases and J 11 bases, leaving 12 bases between the germline ends. Here the CDR3 reads CSARKTGRAFF. CDR3 DNA sequence: TGCAGTGCTAGAAAGACAGGACGTGCTTTCTTT.

This clone appeared a single time. This rearrangement joins TRBV2 to TRBJ2-3; D unresolved. The CDR3 contains 16 residues. From germline, CDR1 is SNHLY and CDR2 FYNNEI. Trimming took 6 bases from V and 0 from J, leaving 16 bases between them. The CDR3 bases are TGTGCCAGCAGCGGCGGTGGCGGCGTAAGCACAGATACGCAGTATTTT. Its protein product is CASSGGGGVSTDTQYF.

The chain is built from TRBV27 and TRBJ1-5, with D uncertain. The length of the CDR3 is 12 residues. Germline values: CDR1 MNHEY, CDR2 SMNVEV (reference sequence). V dropped 4 bases and J dropped 3 bases, with 4 bases sitting between them. The CDR3 is CASSSHNQPQHF. For the CDR3, the DNA is TGTGCCAGCAGTTCCCACAATCAGCCCCAGCATTTT.

The chain carries TRBV5-1 and TRBJ2-7; D perhaps matches TRBD1 (6 bases). Trimming shortened V by 3 bases and J by 2 bases, and 12 bases separated the two germline ends. The CDR3 contains 14 residues. Germline V lookup: CDR1 SGHRS, CDR2 YFSETQ. The CDR3 region is CASSYYRTAYEQYF. CDR3 coding DNA: TGCGCCAGCAGCTATTACCGGACAGCCTACGAGCAGTACTTC.

This chain uses TRBV27 with TRBJ1-1; 7 positions agree with TRBD1. The CDR3 contains 14 residues. Per germline, CDR1 MNHEY and CDR2 SMNVEV (reference sequence). Trimming at V came to 5 bases and at J to 0 bases, leaving 3 bases not matched to a gene. This CDR3 is CASSQTGVNTEAFF. The CDR3 coding sequence is TGTGCCAGCAGTCAAACAGGGGTGAACACTGAAGCTTTCTTT.

The chain is built from TRBV6-1 and TRBJ1-1; weak D call: TRBD1 (5 bases). Germline CDR1 reads MNHNS; CDR2 reads SASEGT. This CDR3 comprises 14 residues. Between the trimmed V and J ends, which lost 8 bases and 0 bases, there was a span of 13 bases. The CDR3 DNA follows: TGTGCCAGCCGGAGGGGAAGCCTGAACACTGAAGCTTTCTTT. This encodes CASRRGSLNTEAFF.

The rearrangement uses TRBV6-5 and TRBJ2-3, with 8 bases fitting TRBD2. In germline, CDR1 is MNHEY, CDR2 SVGAGI. The CDR3 is made up of 16 amino acids. The J segment lost 1 base and the V segment lost 2 bases, leaving 5 bases of the junction unmatched. Written as DNA, the CDR3 is TGTGCCAGCAGTTACGGGCTCGGGGGGGGCACAGATACGCAGTATTTT. Translating it yields CASSYGLGGGTDTQYF.

This clone was counted once. CDR3 in amino acids: CASSLGAGFSYTF. CDR3 DNA: TGTGCCAGCAGTTTAGGAGCAGGGTTTAGCTACACCTTC. The chain combines TRBV27 with TRBJ1-2, with D possibly being TRBD1 (5 bases). There are 13 residues in the CDR3. With 2 bases removed from V and 9 bases from J, the gap between germline ends came to 13 bases. Germline V CDR1 and CDR2: MNHEY, SMNVEV (reference sequence).

The chain joins TRBV4-2 to TRBJ2-7, with TRBD2 matching over 10 bases. The germline gives CDR1 LGHNA, CDR2 YNFKEQ. The CDR3 contains 15 residues. J gave up 9 bases and V 3 bases, and 11 bases lay outside the gene matches. The CDR3 nucleotides are TGTGCCAGCAGCCAGCTCAGCGGGGGGGATTTAAGGCAGTACTTC. This translates into CASSQLSGGDLRQYF.

The sample holds one count of this clone. The genes are TRBV27 and TRBJ2-1; tentatively, D is TRBD1 (6 bases). Germline V gene sequence: CDR1 MNHEY, CDR2 SMNVEV (reference sequence). The V end lost 0 bases, the J end lost 9 bases, and 12 bases lay between the germline ends. The CDR3 contains 14 residues. The CDR3 bases are TGTGCCAGCAGTTTATCGGGGGCATTCGGTGAGCAGTTCTTC. Translating gives CASSLSGAFGEQFF.

The chain couples TRBV7-7 to TRBJ2-2; 9 nucleotides line up with TRBD1. The junction had 7 bases not matched to a gene; V was cut back by 5 bases and J by 6 bases. Germline V lookup: CDR1 SSHAT, CDR2 FNYEAQ (reference sequence). This CDR3 is 15 amino acids long. This CDR3 is CASSLDRGSSGELFF. In nucleotides, the CDR3 is TGTGCCAGCAGCCTGGACAGGGGATCGTCCGGGGAGCTGTTTTTT.

The rearrangement uses TRBV5-1 and TRBJ2-7, with TRBD2 matching 9 bases. CDR1 is SGHRS and CDR2 is YFSETQ in the germline V gene. CDR3 size: 14 residues. With V trimmed by 4 bases and J by 6 bases, 8 bases remained unmatched. The CDR3 DNA sequence: TGCGCCAGCAGCCCAGGGACTAGCTGGGGCGAGCAGTACTTC. Translated: CASSPGTSWGEQYF.

This clone has only one observation. The CDR3 sequence: CASRGTGFSETQYF. The CDR3 DNA reads TGTGCCAGCAGGGGGACAGGTTTTTCGGAGACCCAGTACTTC. The chain combines TRBV2 with TRBJ2-5; 8 bases align to TRBD1. CDR1 is SNHLY and CDR2 is FYNNEI in the germline V gene. This CDR3 comprises 14 residues. The V segment lost 6 bases and the J segment 5 bases; nucleotides outside the gene matches: 8.

The rearrangement joins TRBV15 to TRBJ2-6, with TRBD1 as a possible D gene (5 bases). The CDR3 has 17 residues. CDR1 and CDR2 (germline): LNHNV, YYDKDF (reference sequence). V was cut by 2 bases and J by 2 bases, with 13 bases left in between. The CDR3 coding sequence is TGTGCCACCAGCAGAAACCCCCAGGGCCCTGGGGCCAACGTCCTGACTTTC. It codes for CATSRNPQGPGANVLTF.

The V gene is TRBV13, the J gene TRBJ1-1; 8 bases align to TRBD1. Germline CDR1 PRHDT, CDR2 FYEKMQ (reference sequence). This CDR3 contains 15 residues. J lost 0 bases, V lost 5 bases, and 5 bases had no gene match. The CDR3 is CASSRMDRVNTEAFF. The CDR3 nucleotides are TGTGCCAGCAGCCGTATGGACAGGGTGAACACTGAAGCTTTCTTT.

This clone was recorded a few times. This chain links TRBV7-6 with TRBJ2-7, with D maybe TRBD2 (6 bases). The germline CDR1 and CDR2 sequences are SGHVS and FNYEAQ. The CDR3 has 13 amino acids. V was cut by 0 bases and J by 4 bases, with 7 bases left in between. The CDR3 loop reads CASSLAEGYEQYF. CDR3 DNA: TGTGCCAGCAGCTTAGCGGAGGGGTACGAGCAGTACTTC.

The rearrangement joins TRBV23-1 to TRBJ1-5, with 7 bases lining up with TRBD1. TRBV23-1 counts as an open reading frame of uncertain function. The CDR3 consists of 12 residues. The V gene end was trimmed by 3 bases and the J gene end by 9 bases; junction bases not matched to a gene: 2. CDR3 bases: TGCGCCAGCAGTCAGGGGGACAGGCCCCAGCATTTT. Amino acids: CASSQGDRPQHF.

This clone appeared once. The chain has TRBV5-1 and TRBJ2-1; perhaps TRBD2 as D (6 bases). CDR3 length equals 16 residues. Germline loops: CDR1 SGHRS, CDR2 YFSETQ. V lost 5 bases to trimming and J lost 7 bases, with 22 bases between them. The CDR3 bases are TGCGCCAGCAGGTTTACCGGGACTGGCCTACTTAATGAGCAGTTCTTC. This codes for CASRFTGTGLLNEQFF.

CDR3 bases: TGCGCCAGTAGCGAGGGGACTAGCAGTTACGAGCAGTACTTC. Protein: CASSEGTSSYEQYF. The chain combines TRBV5-1 with TRBJ2-7; 9 positions match TRBD2. The CDR3 spans 14 residues. Trimming removed 8 bases from V and 4 bases from J; junction bases left unmatched: 10. Germline CDR1 is SGHRS and CDR2 is YFSETQ.

The chain joins TRBV5-4 to TRBJ1-4, with D uncertain. The CDR3 is 17 amino acids. V was shortened by 3 bases and J by 1 base, with 16 bases between the two germline ends. Looked up from germline, CDR1 is SGHNT and CDR2 is YYREEE (reference sequence). CDR3 nucleotide sequence: TGTGCCAGCAGCTCGCTGGATGAGGGTCTAACTAATGAAAAACTGTTTTTT. It translates to CASSSLDEGLTNEKLFF. Full variable domain (remainder filled in from reference TRBV5-4 and TRBJ1-4): ETGVTQSPTHLIKTRGQQVTLRCSSQSGHNTVSWYQQALGQGPQFIFQYYREEENGRGNFPPRFSGLQFPNYSSELNVNALELDDSALYLCASSSLDEGLTNEKLFFGSGTQLSVL.